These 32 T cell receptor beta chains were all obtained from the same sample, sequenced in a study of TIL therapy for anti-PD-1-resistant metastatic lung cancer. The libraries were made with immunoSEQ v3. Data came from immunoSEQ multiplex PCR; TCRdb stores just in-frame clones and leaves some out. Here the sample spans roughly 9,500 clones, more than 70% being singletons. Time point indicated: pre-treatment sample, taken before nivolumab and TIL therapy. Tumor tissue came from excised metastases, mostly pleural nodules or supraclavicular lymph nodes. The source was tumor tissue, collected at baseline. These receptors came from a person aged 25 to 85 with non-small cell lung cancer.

This CDR3 is CASSLGQGLGSPLHF. The CDR3 DNA reads as TGTGCCAGCAGCTTGGGACAGGGGCTAGGATCACCCCTCCACTTT. The rearrangement uses TRBV7-2 and TRBJ1-6; 10 nucleotides match TRBD1. The J segment lost 10 bases and the V segment lost 3 bases, leaving 6 bases of the junction unmatched. The CDR3 is made up of 15 amino acids. Germline assignment: CDR1 SGHTA and CDR2 FQGNSA.

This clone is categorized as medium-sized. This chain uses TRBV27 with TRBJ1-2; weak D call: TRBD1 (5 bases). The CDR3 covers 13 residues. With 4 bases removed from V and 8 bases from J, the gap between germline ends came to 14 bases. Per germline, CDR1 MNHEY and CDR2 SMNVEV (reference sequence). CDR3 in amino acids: CASSYPGPGGYTF. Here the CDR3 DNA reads TGTGCCAGCAGTTACCCGGGACCGGGGGGCTACACCTTC.

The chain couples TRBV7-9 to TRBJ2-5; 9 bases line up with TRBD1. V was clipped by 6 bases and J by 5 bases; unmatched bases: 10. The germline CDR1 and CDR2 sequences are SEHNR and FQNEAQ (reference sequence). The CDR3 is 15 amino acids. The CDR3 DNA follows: TGTGCCAGCAGTCCAGGGGACAGGGAATGGGAGACCCAGTACTTC. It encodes CASSPGDREWETQYF.

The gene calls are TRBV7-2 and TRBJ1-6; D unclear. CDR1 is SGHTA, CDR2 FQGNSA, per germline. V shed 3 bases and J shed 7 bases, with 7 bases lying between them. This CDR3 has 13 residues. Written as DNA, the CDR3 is TGTGCCAGCAGCTTGCAAAGAAATTCACCCCTCCACTTT. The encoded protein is CASSLQRNSPLHF.

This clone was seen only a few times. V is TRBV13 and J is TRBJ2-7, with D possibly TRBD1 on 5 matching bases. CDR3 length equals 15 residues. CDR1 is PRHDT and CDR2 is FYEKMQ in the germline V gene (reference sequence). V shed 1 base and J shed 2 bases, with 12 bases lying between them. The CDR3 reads CASSLDRHYPYEQYF. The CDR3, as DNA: TGTGCCAGCAGCTTAGACAGGCACTACCCCTACGAGCAGTACTTC. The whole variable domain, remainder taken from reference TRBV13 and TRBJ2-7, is AAGVIQSPRHLIKEKRETATLKCYPIPRHDTVYWYQQGPGQDPQFLISFYEKMQSDKGSIPDRFSAQQFSDYHSELNMSSLELGDSALYFCASSLDRHYPYEQYFGPGTRLTVT.

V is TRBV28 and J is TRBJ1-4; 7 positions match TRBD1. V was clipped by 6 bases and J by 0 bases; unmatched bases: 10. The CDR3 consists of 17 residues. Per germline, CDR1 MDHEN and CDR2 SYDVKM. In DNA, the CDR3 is TGTGCCAGCAGCTTGCTGACAGGGCGTGCAACTAATGAAAAACTGTTTTTT. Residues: CASSLLTGRATNEKLFF.

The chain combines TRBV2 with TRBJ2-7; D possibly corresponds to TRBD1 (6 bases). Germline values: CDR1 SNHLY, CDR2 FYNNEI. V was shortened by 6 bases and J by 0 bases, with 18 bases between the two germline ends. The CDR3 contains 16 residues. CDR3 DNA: TGTGCCAGCAGCACAGGGAGCTACTCGAGCTCCTACGAGCAGTACTTC. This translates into CASSTGSYSSSYEQYF.

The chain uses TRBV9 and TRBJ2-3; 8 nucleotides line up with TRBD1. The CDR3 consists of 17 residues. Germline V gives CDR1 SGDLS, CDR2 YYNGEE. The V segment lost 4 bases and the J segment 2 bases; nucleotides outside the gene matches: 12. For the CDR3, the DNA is TGTGCCAGCAGCCATACTCCCCGGGACAGGTACACAGATACGCAGTATTTT. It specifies CASSHTPRDRYTDTQYF.

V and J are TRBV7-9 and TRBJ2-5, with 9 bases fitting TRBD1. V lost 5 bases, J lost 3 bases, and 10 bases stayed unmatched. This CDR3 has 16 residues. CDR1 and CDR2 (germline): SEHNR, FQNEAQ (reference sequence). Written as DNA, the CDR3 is TGTGCCAGCAGCCCCCCCGGGACAGGGAAAGAAGAGACCCAGTACTTC. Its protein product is CASSPPGTGKEETQYF.

The CDR3 DNA follows: TGTGCCAGCAGCTTATCCCTAACCCCCGGGGAGCTGTTTTTT. Its translation is CASSLSLTPGELFF. The rearrangement uses TRBV11-2 and TRBJ2-2; D is ambiguous. V lost 2 bases to trimming and J lost 6 bases, with 10 bases between them. Germline lookup yields CDR1 SGHAT and CDR2 FQNNGV. There are 14 residues in the CDR3.

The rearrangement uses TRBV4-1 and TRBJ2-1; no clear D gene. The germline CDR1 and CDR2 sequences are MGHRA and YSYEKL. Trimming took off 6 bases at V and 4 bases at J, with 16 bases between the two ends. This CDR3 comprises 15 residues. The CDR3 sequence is CASSLSWGTYNEQFF. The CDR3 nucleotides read TGCGCCAGCAGTTTAAGTTGGGGAACATACAATGAGCAGTTCTTC.

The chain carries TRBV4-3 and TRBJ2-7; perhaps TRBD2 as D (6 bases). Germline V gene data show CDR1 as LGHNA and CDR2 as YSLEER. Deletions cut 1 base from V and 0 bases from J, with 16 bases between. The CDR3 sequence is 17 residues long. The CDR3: CASSQGLLEGGSYEQYF. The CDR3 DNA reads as TGCGCCAGCAGCCAAGGCTTGCTGGAGGGCGGCTCCTACGAGCAGTACTTC.

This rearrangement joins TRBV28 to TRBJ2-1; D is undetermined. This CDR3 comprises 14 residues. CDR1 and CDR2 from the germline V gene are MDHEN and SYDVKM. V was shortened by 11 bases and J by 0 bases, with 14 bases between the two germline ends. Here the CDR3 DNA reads TGTGCCCACCGGGCGGTAGGCTCCTACAATGAGCAGTTCTTC. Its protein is CAHRAVGSYNEQFF.

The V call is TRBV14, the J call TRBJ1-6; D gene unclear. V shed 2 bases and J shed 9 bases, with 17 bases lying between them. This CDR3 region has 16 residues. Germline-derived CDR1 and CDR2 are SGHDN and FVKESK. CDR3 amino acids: CASSQLQDGRLSPLHF. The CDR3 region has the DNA TGTGCCAGCAGCCAACTCCAGGACGGGCGGCTTTCACCCCTCCACTTT.

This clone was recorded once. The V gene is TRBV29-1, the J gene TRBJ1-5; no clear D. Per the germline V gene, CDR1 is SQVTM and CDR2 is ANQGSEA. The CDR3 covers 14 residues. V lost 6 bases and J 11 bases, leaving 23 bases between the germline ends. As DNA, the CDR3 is TGCAGCGTCTGGGATCCTACATTAGCCCCCGCCCAGCATTTT. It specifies CSVWDPTLAPAQHF.

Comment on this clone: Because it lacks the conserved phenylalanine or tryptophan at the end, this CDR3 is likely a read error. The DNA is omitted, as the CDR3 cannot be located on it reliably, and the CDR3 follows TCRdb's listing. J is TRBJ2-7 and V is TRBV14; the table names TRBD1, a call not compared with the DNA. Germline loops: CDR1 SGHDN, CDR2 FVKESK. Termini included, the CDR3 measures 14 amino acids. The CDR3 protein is CASSQQHTGTGFSL.

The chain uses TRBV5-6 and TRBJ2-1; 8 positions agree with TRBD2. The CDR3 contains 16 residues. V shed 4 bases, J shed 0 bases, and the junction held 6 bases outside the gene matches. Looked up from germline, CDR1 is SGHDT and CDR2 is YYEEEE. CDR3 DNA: TGTGCCAGCAGCCCGTTGCGGGAGGCCTCCTACAATGAGCAGTTCTTC. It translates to CASSPLREASYNEQFF.

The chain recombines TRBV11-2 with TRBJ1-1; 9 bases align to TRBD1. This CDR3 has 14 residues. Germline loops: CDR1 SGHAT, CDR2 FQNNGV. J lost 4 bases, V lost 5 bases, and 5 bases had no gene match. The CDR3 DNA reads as TGTGCCAGCAGCCCGACAGGGGGTGGCACTGAAGCTTTCTTT. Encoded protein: CASSPTGGGTEAFF.

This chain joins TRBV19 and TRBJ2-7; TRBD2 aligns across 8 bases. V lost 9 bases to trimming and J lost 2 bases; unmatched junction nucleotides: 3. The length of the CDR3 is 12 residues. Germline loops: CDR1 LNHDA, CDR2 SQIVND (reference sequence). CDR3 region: CARGLEPYEQYF. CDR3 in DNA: TGTGCCAGGGGACTAGAACCCTACGAGCAGTACTTC.

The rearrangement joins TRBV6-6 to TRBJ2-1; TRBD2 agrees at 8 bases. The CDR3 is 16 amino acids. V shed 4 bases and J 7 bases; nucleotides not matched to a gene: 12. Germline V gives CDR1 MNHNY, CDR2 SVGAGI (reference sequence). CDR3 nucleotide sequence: TGTGCCAGCAGTTCCAGAAGCGGGAGTCTCCGGAATGAGCAGTTCTTC. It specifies CASSSRSGSLRNEQFF.

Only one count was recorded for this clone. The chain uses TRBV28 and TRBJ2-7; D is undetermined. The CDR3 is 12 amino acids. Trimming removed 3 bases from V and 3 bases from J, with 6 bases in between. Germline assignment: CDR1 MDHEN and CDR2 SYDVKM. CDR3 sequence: CASSFKRYEQYF. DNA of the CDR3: TGTGCCAGCAGTTTCAAGCGCTACGAGCAGTACTTC.

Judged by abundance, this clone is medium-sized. The CDR3 region is CASSRGAAYDSGNTIYF. The DNA for the CDR3 is TGTGCCAGCTCGCGAGGGGCAGCATACGACTCTGGAAACACCATATATTTT. The chain links TRBV18 to TRBJ1-3; a weak D match, TRBD1 (5 bases). The V gene lost 6 bases and the J gene lost 0 bases, with 18 bases spanning the gap. CDR1 and CDR2 from the germline V gene are KGHSH and LQKENI. The CDR3 runs 17 residues.

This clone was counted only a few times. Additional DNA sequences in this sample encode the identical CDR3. The CDR3 sequence is CASSQGGLAGYNEQFF. Here the CDR3 DNA reads TGCGCCAGCAGCCAAGGGGGCCTAGCGGGATACAATGAGCAGTTCTTC. This rearrangement joins TRBV4-3 to TRBJ2-1, with 9 bases matching TRBD2. Germline V gives CDR1 LGHNA, CDR2 YSLEER. CDR3 length: 16 residues. V shed 1 base and J 4 bases; nucleotides not matched to a gene: 5.

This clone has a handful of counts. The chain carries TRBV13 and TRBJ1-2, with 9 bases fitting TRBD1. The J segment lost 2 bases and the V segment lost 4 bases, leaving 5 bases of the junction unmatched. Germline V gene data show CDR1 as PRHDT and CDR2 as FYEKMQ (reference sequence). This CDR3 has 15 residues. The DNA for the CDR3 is TGTGCCAGCAGCTACCAGGGGACAGGGAACTATGGCTACACCTTC. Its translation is CASSYQGTGNYGYTF.

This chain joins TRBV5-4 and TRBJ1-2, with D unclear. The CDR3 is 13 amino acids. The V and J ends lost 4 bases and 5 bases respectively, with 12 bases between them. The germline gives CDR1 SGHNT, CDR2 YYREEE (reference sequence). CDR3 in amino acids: CASSLDRLYGYTF. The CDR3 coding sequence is TGTGCCAGCAGCCTGGATCGTTTGTATGGCTACACCTTC.

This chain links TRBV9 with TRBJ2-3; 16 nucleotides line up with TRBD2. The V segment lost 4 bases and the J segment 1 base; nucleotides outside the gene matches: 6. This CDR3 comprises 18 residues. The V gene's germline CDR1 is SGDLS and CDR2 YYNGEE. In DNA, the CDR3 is TGTGCCAGCAGCATCGGGACTAGCGGGGGGGGTGGCACAGATACGCAGTATTTT. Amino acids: CASSIGTSGGGGTDTQYF.

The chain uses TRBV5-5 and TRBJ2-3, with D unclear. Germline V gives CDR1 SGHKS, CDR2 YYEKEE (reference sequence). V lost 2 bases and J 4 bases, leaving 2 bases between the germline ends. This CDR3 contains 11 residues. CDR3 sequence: CASSLADTQYF. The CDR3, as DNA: TGTGCCAGCAGCTTAGCAGATACGCAGTATTTT.

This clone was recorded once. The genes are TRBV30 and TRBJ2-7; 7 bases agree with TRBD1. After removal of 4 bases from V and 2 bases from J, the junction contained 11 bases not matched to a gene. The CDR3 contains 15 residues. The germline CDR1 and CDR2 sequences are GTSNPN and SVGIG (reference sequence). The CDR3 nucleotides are TGTGCCTGGACGTCCACACAGGGGTTAGCCTACGAGCAGTACTTC. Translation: CAWTSTQGLAYEQYF.

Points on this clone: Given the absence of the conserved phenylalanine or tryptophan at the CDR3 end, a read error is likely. The DNA for the CDR3 is TGTGCCAGCAGCTTATTGACCAGGGGCGGTGGCTATGGCTACACCCTC. Translation gives CASSLLTRGGGYGYTL. V and J are TRBV11-2 and TRBJ1-2; D may be TRBD1 (6 bases). Germline V CDR1 and CDR2: SGHAT, FQNNGV. This CDR3 has 16 residues. V dropped 2 bases and J dropped 4 bases, with 17 bases sitting between them.

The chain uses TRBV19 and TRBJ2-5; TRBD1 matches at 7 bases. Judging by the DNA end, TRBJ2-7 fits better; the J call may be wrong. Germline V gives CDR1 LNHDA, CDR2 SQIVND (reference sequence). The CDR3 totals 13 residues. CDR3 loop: CASSEGAGYEQYF. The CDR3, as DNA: TGTGCCAGTAGTGAGGGGGCGGGCTACGAGCAGTACTTC.

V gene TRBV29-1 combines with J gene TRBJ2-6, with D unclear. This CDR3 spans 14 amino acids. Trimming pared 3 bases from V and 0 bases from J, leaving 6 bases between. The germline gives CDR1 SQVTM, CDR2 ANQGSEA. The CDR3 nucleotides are TGCAGCGTTGATTCTAGCTCTGGGGCCAACGTCCTGACTTTC. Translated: CSVDSSSGANVLTF. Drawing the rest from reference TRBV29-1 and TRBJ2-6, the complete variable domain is SAVISQKPSRDICQRGTSLTIQCQVDSQVTMMFWYRQQPGQSLTLIATANQGSEATYESGFVIDKFPISRPNLTFSTLTVSNMSPEDSSIYLCSVDSSSGANVLTFGAGSRLTVL.

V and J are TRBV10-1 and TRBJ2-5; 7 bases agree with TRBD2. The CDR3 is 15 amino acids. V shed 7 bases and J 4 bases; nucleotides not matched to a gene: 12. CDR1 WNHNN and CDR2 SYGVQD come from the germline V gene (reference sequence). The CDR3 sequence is CASTSFSGVGETQYF. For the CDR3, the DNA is TGCGCCAGCACCTCCTTCAGCGGGGTCGGAGAGACCCAGTACTTC.